A single sample is the source of the 6 T cell receptor beta chains below, sequenced in a study of cytomegalovirus exposure and HLA in healthy donors. 13 Jbeta primers and 60 Vbeta primers were used for the PCR. Sequencing used immunoSEQ multiplex PCR; TCRdb keeps in-frame clones, though not all of them. The profile shows about 160,000 clones, about three quarters of them singletons. Material for sequencing was PBMCs. Every receptor here comes from a woman aged 45 to 65 in good health and CMV-seropositive.

The rearrangement joins TRBV6-4 to TRBJ2-3, with 8 nucleotides matching TRBD2. CDR3 length: 15 amino acids. Germline V gives CDR1 MRHNA, CDR2 SNTAGT. V shed 0 bases, J shed 7 bases, and the junction held 6 bases outside the gene matches. The DNA for the CDR3 is TGTGCCAGCAGTGACTCCACGGGGGGGCCGCATACGCAGTATTTT. It encodes CASSDSTGGPHTQYF.

J is TRBJ2-3 and V is TRBV6-5, with TRBD2 identical over 7 bases. V trimming: 6 bases; J trimming: 4 bases; junction bases outside the gene matches: 7. The CDR3 spans 14 residues. Per germline, CDR1 MNHEY and CDR2 SVGAGI. CDR3 DNA sequence: TGTGCCAGCAGAATAGCGGGTGCTGCAGATACGCAGTATTTT. Its translation is CASRIAGAADTQYF.

The CDR3 nucleotides read TGTGCCAGCAGCACCTCAGGGGGCGGGAATGAAAAACTGTTTTTT. This codes for CASSTSGGGNEKLFF. J is TRBJ1-4 and V is TRBV7-6; TRBD1 matches at 8 bases. The CDR3 is made up of 15 amino acids. Germline CDR1 SGHVS, CDR2 FNYEAQ. Trimming took 5 bases from V and 5 from J; bases not matched to a gene: 7.

J is TRBJ2-7 and V is TRBV19; 7 nucleotides match TRBD1. CDR3 length equals 14 residues. Trimming took 3 bases from V and 2 from J; bases not matched to a gene: 4. Germline loops: CDR1 LNHDA, CDR2 SQIVND (reference sequence). The CDR3 DNA reads as TGTGCCAGTAGTATGATAGACAGGGCCTACGAGCAGTACTTC. Its translation is CASSMIDRAYEQYF.

This clone was counted between two and nine times. V is TRBV19 and J is TRBJ2-7; 10 bases align to TRBD1. The trim removed 7 bases at V and 3 bases at J, leaving 6 bases unmatched. This CDR3 has 14 amino acids. Germline V lookup: CDR1 LNHDA, CDR2 SQIVND (reference sequence). CDR3 DNA sequence: TGTGCCAGTACCTCCGGGACAGGGGTCTACGAGCAGTACTTC. Translated: CASTSGTGVYEQYF. The complete variable domain, with remaining parts taken from reference TRBV19 and TRBJ2-7, reads DGGITQSPKYLFRKEGQNVTLSCEQNLNHDAMYWYRQDPGQGLRLIYYSQIVNDFQKGDIAEGYSVSREKKESFPLTVTSAQKNPTAFYLCASTSGTGVYEQYFGPGTRLTVT.

The gene calls are TRBV7-2 and TRBJ2-7; 7 nucleotides agree with TRBD2. The germline V gene has CDR1 SGHTA and CDR2 FQGNSA. Trimming removed 4 bases from V and 6 bases from J; junction bases left unmatched: 12. This CDR3 has 15 residues. CDR3 loop: CASSSSTGRWSEQYF. Written as DNA, the CDR3 is TGTGCCAGCAGCTCCTCGACCGGGAGGTGGAGCGAGCAGTACTTC.